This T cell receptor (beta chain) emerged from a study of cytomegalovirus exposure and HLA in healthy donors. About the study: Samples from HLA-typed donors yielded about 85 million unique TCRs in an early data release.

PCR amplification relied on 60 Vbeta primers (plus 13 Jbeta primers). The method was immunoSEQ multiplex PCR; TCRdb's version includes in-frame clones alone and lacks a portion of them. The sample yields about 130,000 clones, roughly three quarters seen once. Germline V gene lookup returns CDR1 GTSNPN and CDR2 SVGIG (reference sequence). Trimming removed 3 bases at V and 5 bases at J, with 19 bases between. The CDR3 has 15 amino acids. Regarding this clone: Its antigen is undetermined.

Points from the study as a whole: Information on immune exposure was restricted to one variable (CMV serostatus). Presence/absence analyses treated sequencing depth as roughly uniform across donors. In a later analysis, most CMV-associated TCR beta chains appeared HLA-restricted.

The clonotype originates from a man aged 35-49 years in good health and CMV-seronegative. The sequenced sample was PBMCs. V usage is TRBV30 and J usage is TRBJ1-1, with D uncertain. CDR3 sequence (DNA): TGTGCCTGGAGACTTTTGGGCAACCCCGCAACTGAAGCTTTCTTT. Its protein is CAWRLLGNPATEAFF.